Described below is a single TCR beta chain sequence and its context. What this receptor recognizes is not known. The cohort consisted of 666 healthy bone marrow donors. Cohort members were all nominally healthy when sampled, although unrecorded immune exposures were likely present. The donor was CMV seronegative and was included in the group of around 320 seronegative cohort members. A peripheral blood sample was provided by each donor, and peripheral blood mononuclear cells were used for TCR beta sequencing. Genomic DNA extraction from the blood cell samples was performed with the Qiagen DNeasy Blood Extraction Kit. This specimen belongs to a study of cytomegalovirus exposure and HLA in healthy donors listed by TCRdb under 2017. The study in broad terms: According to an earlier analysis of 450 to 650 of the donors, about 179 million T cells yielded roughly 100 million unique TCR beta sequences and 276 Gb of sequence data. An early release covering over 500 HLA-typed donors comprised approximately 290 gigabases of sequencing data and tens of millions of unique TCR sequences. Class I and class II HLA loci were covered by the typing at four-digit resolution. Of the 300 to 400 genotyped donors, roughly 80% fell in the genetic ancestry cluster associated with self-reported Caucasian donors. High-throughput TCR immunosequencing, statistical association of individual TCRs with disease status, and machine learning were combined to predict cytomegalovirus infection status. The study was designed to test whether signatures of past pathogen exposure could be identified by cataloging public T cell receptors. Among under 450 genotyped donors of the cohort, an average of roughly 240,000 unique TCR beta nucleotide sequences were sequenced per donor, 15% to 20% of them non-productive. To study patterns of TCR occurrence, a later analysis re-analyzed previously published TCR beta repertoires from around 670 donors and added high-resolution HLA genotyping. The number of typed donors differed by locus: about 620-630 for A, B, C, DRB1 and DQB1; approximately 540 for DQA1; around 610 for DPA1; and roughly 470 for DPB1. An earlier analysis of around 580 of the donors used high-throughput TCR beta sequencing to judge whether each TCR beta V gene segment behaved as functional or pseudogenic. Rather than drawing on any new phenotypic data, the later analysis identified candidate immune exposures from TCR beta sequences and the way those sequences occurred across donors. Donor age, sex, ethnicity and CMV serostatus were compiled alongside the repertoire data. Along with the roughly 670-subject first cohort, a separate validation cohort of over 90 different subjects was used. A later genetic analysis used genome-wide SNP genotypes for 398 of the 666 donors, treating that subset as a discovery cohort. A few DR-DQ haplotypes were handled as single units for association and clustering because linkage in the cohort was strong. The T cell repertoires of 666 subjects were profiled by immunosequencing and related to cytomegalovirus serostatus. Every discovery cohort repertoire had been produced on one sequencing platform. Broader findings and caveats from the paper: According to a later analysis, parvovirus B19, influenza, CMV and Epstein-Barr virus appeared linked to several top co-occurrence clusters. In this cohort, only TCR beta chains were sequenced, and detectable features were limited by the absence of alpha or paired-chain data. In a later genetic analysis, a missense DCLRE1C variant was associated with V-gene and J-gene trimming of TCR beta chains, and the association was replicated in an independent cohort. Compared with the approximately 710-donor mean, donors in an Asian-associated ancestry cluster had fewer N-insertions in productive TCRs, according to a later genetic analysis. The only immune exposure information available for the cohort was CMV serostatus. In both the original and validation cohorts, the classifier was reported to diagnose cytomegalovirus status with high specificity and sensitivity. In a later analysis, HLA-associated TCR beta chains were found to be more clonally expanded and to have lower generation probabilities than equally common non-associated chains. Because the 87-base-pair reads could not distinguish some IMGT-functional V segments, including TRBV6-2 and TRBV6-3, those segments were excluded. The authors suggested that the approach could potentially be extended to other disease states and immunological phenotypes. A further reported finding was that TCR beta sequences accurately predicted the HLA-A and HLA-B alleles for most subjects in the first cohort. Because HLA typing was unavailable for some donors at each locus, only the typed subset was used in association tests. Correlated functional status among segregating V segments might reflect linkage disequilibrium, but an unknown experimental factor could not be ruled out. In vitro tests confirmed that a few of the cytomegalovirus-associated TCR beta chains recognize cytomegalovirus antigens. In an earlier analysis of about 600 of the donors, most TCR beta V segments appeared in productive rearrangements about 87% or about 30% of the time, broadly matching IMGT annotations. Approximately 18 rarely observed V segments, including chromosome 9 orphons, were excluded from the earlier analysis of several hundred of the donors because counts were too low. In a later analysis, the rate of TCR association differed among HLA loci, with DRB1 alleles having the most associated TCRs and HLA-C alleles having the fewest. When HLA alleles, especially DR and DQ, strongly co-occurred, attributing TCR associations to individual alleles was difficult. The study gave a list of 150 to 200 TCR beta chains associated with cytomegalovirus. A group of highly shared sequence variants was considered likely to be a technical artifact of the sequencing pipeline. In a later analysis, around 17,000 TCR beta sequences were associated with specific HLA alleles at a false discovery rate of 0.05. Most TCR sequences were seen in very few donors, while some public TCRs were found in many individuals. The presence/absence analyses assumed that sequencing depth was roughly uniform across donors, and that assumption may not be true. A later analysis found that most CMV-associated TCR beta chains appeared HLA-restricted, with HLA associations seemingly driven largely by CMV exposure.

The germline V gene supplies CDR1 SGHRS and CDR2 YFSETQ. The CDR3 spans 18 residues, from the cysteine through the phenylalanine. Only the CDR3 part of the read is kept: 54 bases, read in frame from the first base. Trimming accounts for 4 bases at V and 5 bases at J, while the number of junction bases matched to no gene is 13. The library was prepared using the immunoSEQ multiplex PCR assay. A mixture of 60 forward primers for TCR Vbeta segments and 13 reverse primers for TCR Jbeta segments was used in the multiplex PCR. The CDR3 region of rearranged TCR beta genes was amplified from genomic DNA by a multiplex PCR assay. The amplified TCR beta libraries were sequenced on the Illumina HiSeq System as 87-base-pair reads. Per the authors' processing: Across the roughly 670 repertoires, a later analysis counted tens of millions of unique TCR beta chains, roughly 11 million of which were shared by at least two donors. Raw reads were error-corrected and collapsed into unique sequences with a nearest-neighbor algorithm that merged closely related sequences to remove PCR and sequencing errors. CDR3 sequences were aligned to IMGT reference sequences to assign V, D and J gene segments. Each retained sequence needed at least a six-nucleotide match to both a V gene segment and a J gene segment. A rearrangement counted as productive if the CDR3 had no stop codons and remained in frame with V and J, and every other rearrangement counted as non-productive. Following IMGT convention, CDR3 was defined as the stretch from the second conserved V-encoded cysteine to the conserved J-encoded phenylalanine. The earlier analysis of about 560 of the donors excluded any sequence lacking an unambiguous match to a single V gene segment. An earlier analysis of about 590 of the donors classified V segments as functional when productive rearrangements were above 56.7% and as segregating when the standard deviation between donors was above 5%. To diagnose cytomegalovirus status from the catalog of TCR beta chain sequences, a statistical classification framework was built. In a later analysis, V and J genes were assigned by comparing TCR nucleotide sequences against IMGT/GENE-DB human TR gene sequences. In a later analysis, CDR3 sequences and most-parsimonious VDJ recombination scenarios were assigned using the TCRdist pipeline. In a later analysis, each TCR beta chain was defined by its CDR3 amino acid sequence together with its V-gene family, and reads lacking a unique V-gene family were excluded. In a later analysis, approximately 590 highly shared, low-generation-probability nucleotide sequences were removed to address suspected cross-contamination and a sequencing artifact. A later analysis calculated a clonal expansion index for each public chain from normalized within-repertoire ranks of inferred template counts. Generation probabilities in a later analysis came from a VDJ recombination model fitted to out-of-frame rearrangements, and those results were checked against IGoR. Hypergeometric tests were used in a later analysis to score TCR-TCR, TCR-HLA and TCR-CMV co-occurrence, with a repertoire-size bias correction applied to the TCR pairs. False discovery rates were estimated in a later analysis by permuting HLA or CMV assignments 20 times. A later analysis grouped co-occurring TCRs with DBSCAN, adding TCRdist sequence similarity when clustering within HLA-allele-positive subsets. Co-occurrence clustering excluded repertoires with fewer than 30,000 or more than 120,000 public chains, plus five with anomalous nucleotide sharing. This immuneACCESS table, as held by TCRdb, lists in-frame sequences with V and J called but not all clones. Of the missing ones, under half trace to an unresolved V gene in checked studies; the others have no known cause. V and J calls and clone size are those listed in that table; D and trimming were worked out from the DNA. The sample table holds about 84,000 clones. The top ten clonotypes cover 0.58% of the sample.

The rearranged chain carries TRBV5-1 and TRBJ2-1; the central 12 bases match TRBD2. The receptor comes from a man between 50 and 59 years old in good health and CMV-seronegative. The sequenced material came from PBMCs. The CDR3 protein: CASSGRLAGVLSDNEQFF. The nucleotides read TGCGCCAGCAGCGGGAGACTAGCGGGGGTCCTTTCCGACAATGAGCAGTTCTTC.